Listed here are 29 T cell receptor beta chains from one sample, sequenced in a study of OX40 agonist ivuxolimab in advanced cancers. Sequencing used immunoSEQ multiplex PCR; TCRdb keeps in-frame clones, though not all of them. This table has nearly 65,000 clones, 90% to 95% appearing once. The sample consisted of CD4+ or CD8+ T cells sorted from blood, taken in a trial of the OX40 agonist ivuxolimab. These receptors all come from an adult with an advanced solid tumor such as melanoma, head and neck, liver or kidney cancer.

The rearrangement joins TRBV19 to TRBJ2-1; D uncertain. CDR1 and CDR2 from the germline V gene are LNHDA and SQIVND (reference sequence). V was pared by 1 base and J by 8 bases, with 12 bases between. The CDR3 is 14 amino acids. This CDR3 is CASSIALSPHEQFF. The CDR3 DNA sequence: TGTGCCAGTAGTATAGCCCTCTCACCCCATGAGCAGTTCTTC.

V is TRBV7-9 and J is TRBJ2-7; D uncertain. V shed 2 bases and J shed 6 bases, with 8 bases lying between them. The CDR3 totals 12 residues. Germline assignment: CDR1 SEHNR and CDR2 FQNEAQ (reference sequence). For the CDR3, the DNA is TGTGCCAGCAGCTTATCCGGTACCGAGCAGTACTTC. Translating gives CASSLSGTEQYF.

V and J are TRBV11-3 and TRBJ2-3; D might be TRBD2 (5 bases). CDR3 size: 15 residues. In germline, CDR1 is SGHNT, CDR2 YENEEA. Trimming pared 4 bases from V and 0 bases from J, leaving 11 bases between. CDR3 protein: CASSSRRGSTDTQYF. DNA for the CDR3: TGTGCCAGCAGCTCCCGCCGGGGTAGCACAGATACGCAGTATTTT.

The chain employs TRBV7-3 and TRBJ2-4; D is undetermined. This CDR3 region has 15 residues. Germline CDR1 is SGHTA and CDR2 is FQGTGA. V lost 5 bases and J lost 6, with 17 bases in between. The CDR3 spells CASSPGGDVRNIQYF. DNA for the CDR3: TGTGCCAGCAGCCCGGGCGGTGACGTTAGAAACATTCAGTACTTC.

This chain connects TRBV27 to TRBJ2-2; the D is unclear. Germline V gene sequence: CDR1 MNHEY, CDR2 SMNVEV (reference sequence). The length of the CDR3 is 13 residues. V was shortened by 4 bases and J by 4 bases, with 7 bases between the two germline ends. This CDR3 reads CASSSRPTGELFF. The CDR3 DNA is TGTGCCAGCAGTTCCCGACCCACCGGGGAGCTGTTTTTT.

The V and J genes are TRBV27 and TRBJ2-7; 11 nucleotides match TRBD1. This CDR3 spans 16 amino acids. J lost 4 bases, V lost 4 bases, and 9 bases had no gene match. Germline V gene lookup returns CDR1 MNHEY and CDR2 SMNVEV (reference sequence). This chain's CDR3 is CASSSGTGGIVYEQYV. The CDR3 region has the DNA TGTGCCAGCAGTTCAGGGACAGGGGGTATCGTATACGAGCAGTACGTC.

This sequence joins TRBV11-2 and TRBJ2-5, with D perhaps being TRBD1 or TRBD2 (6 bases each). Germline lookup yields CDR1 SGHAT and CDR2 FQNNGV. The V end was cut by 6 bases, the J end by 5 bases, with 16 bases between. CDR3 length equals 14 residues. CDR3 sequence reads: CASRRGRGHETQYF. Written as DNA, the CDR3 is TGTGCCAGCAGGCGTGGCCGGGGGCATGAGACCCAGTACTTC.

Of note for this clone: The junction departs from germline at one end; a sequencing error may be responsible. The chain carries TRBV7-2 and TRBJ2-7, with 9 bases that match TRBD2. The CDR3 spans 17 residues. CDR1 and CDR2 from the germline V gene are SGHTA and FQGNSA. CDR3 DNA: TGTGCCAGCAGCTCGCCCGTTCAAAGCGGGAGGTACTACGGGCAGTACTTC. It encodes CASSSPVQSGRYYGQYF.

The gene calls are TRBV5-1 and TRBJ2-3; tentative D call: TRBD1 (5 bases). This CDR3 has 16 amino acids. Germline loops: CDR1 SGHRS, CDR2 YFSETQ. Trimming pared 0 bases from V and 4 bases from J, leaving 15 bases between. The CDR3 DNA reads TGCGCCAGCAGCTTGGCGTCAGTCAGGGTTTCAGATACGCAGTATTTT. This codes for CASSLASVRVSDTQYF.

The V call is TRBV29-1, the J call TRBJ1-3; a weak D match, TRBD1 (6 bases). Trimming took 6 bases from V and 0 from J, leaving 9 bases between them. Germline CDR1 SQVTM, CDR2 ANQGSEA. CDR3 length: 13 residues. In DNA form, the CDR3 reads TGCAGCGTGGGACAAGCCTCTGGAAACACCATATATTTT. Protein: CSVGQASGNTIYF. Looking up the rest from reference TRBV29-1 and TRBJ1-3 gives the full variable domain: SAVISQKPSRDICQRGTSLTIQCQVDSQVTMMFWYRQQPGQSLTLIATANQGSEATYESGFVIDKFPISRPNLTFSTLTVSNMSPEDSSIYLCSVGQASGNTIYFGEGSWLTVV.

The chain uses TRBV19 and TRBJ2-7; D is unresolved. The CDR3 runs to 13 residues. V lost 2 bases and J 1 base, leaving 6 bases between the germline ends. Germline-derived CDR1 and CDR2 are LNHDA and SQIVND (reference sequence). The CDR3 loop is CASSIWVSYEQYF. DNA of the CDR3: TGTGCCAGTAGTATATGGGTATCCTACGAGCAGTACTTC. Full variable domain (outside the CDR3, taken from reference TRBV19 and TRBJ2-7): DGGITQSPKYLFRKEGQNVTLSCEQNLNHDAMYWYRQDPGQGLRLIYYSQIVNDFQKGDIAEGYSVSREKKESFPLTVTSAQKNPTAFYLCASSIWVSYEQYFGPGTRLTVT.

The gene calls are TRBV27 and TRBJ2-2; D not certain. CDR3 size: 14 residues. With 3 bases removed from V and 0 bases from J, the gap between germline ends came to 5 bases. Germline CDR1 reads MNHEY; CDR2 reads SMNVEV (reference sequence). CDR3 nucleotides: TGTGCCAGCAGTTTTTTGGCGAACACCGGGGAGCTGTTTTTT. Translated: CASSFLANTGELFF.

This clone showed up just a few times. The chain has TRBV19 and TRBJ2-2, with 7 bases that match TRBD2. The ends lost 5 bases at V and 6 bases at J; junction bases unmatched: 3. This CDR3 comprises 13 residues. Per the germline V gene, CDR1 is LNHDA and CDR2 is SQIVND (reference sequence). DNA of the CDR3: TGTGCCAGTAGTCAAGGACTAGCCGGGGAGCTGTTTTTT. As protein: CASSQGLAGELFF.

This chain connects TRBV29-1 to TRBJ2-2; 7 positions agree with TRBD2. The CDR3 extends over 14 amino acids. Germline lookup yields CDR1 SQVTM and CDR2 ANQGSEA. The V segment lost 5 bases and the J segment 1 base; nucleotides outside the gene matches: 4. In nucleotides, the CDR3 is TGCAGCGTTTCGGCGGGGGTGAACACCGGGGAGCTGTTTTTT. It is translated as CSVSAGVNTGELFF.

This chain joins TRBV29-1 and TRBJ2-7; 8 bases match TRBD1. The CDR3 is 13 amino acids. CDR1 and CDR2 from the germline V gene are SQVTM and ANQGSEA. The J segment lost 5 bases and the V segment lost 1 base, leaving 4 bases of the junction unmatched. Here the CDR3 reads CSVEGGQGDEQYF. The CDR3 DNA reads as TGCAGCGTTGAAGGAGGACAGGGTGACGAGCAGTACTTC.

The chain carries TRBV6-1 and TRBJ2-3; 9 bases fit TRBD2. This CDR3 has 11 residues. Germline CDR1 MNHNS, CDR2 SASEGT. Trimming took 4 bases from V and 12 from J; bases not matched to a gene: 2. As DNA, the CDR3 is TGTGCCAGCAGTGTTGGGACTAGCCAGTATTTT. Protein: CASSVGTSQYF.

The chain carries TRBV4-3 and TRBJ2-3, with 11 positions matching TRBD2. J lost 7 bases, V lost 1 base, and 4 bases had no gene match. Germline V gene lookup returns CDR1 LGHNA and CDR2 YSLEER. There are 15 residues in the CDR3. CDR3 bases: TGCGCCAGCAGCCAAGTCACTAGCGGGAGTTATACGCAGTATTTT. Protein sequence: CASSQVTSGSYTQYF.

The V and J genes are TRBV6-1 and TRBJ1-4; D gene uncertain. V dropped 3 bases and J dropped 8 bases, with 19 bases sitting between them. This CDR3 comprises 16 residues. Germline CDR1 and CDR2: MNHNS and SASEGT. The DNA for the CDR3 is TGTGCCAGCAGTGATTTGGACGTAACATTAGGAGAAAAACTGTTTTTT. It is translated as CASSDLDVTLGEKLFF.

The chain joins TRBV28 to TRBJ2-7; 7 positions agree with TRBD1. The CDR3 has 15 residues. Germline V gives CDR1 MDHEN, CDR2 SYDVKM. Trimming cost V 1 base and J 1 base; bases outside gene matches: 4. CDR3 sequence (DNA): TGTGCCAGCAGTTTATTACAGGGGAATTCCTACGAGCAGTACTTC. Encoded protein: CASSLLQGNSYEQYF.

This clone has a single count. The chain employs TRBV11-1 and TRBJ2-7, with D possibly called TRBD1 or TRBD2 (5 bases each). The CDR3 covers 15 residues. Germline values: CDR1 SGHAT, CDR2 FQDESV (reference sequence). Trimming removed 1 base at V and 4 bases at J, with 14 bases between. The chain's CDR3 is CASSLEMGTGYEQYF. In nucleotides, the CDR3 is TGTGCCAGCAGCTTAGAGATGGGGACGGGGTACGAGCAGTACTTC.

The chain joins TRBV18 to TRBJ2-1; D call uncertain. This CDR3 is 11 amino acids long. The germline V gene encodes CDR1 KGHSH and CDR2 LQKENI. Deletions cut 3 bases from V and 9 bases from J, with 6 bases between. The CDR3 spells CASSPDIEQFF. The DNA of the CDR3 is TGTGCCAGCTCACCCGACATTGAGCAGTTCTTC.

The chain links TRBV15 to TRBJ2-7, with D perhaps TRBD2 (6 bases). The CDR3 extends over 15 amino acids. Germline CDR1 reads LNHNV; CDR2 reads YYDKDF (reference sequence). V was trimmed by 5 bases and J by 4 bases, leaving 18 bases between them. CDR3: CATSGQEGTLYEQYV. The CDR3 nucleotides are TGTGCCACCAGCGGCCAGGAGGGCACCTTATACGAGCAGTACGTC.

The rearrangement links TRBV28 to TRBJ1-1, with TRBD1 matching over 7 bases. CDR3 length equals 14 residues. After removal of 5 bases from V and 0 bases from J, the junction contained 3 bases not matched to a gene. The germline gives CDR1 MDHEN, CDR2 SYDVKM. Written as DNA, the CDR3 is TGTGCCAGCAGTCGGGACAGTATGAACACTGAAGCTTTCTTT. This codes for CASSRDSMNTEAFF.

The chain recombines TRBV5-1 with TRBJ2-5; no reliable D call. The CDR3 is 14 residues long. Germline V gene sequence: CDR1 SGHRS, CDR2 YFSETQ. V dropped 0 bases and J dropped 2 bases, with 8 bases sitting between them. The CDR3, as DNA: TGCGCCAGCAGCTTGGAGAGCAGACAAGAGACCCAGTACTTC. Translation: CASSLESRQETQYF.

The chain links TRBV9 to TRBJ2-3, with a weak D call TRBD2 (5 bases). The CDR3 has 15 residues. The germline CDR1 and CDR2 sequences are SGDLS and YYNGEE. Deletions cut 0 bases from V and 6 bases from J, with 14 bases between. The CDR3 loop is CASSVDWTVPDTQYF. The CDR3 nucleotides are TGTGCCAGCAGCGTAGACTGGACTGTACCGGATACGCAGTATTTT.

This clone was recorded only once. The chain employs TRBV10-2 and TRBJ2-1; D unclear. CDR3 size: 12 residues. With 0 bases removed from V and 8 bases from J, the gap between germline ends came to 5 bases. CDR1 and CDR2 (germline): WSHSY, SAAADI. The CDR3 DNA follows: TGCGCCAGCAGTGAGTCGAGCCATGAGCAGTTCTTC. It encodes CASSESSHEQFF.

V and J are TRBV4-1 and TRBJ2-1; TRBD1 or TRBD2 may be the D gene (6 bases each). The CDR3 has 12 amino acids. The V and J ends lost 4 bases and 8 bases respectively, with 9 bases between them. Germline V gene sequence: CDR1 MGHRA, CDR2 YSYEKL. In DNA form, the CDR3 reads TGCGCCAGCAGCCCGAGGGGGGATGAGCAGTTCTTC. Translating it yields CASSPRGDEQFF.

The V and J genes are TRBV4-3 and TRBJ2-1; D gene ambiguous. Deletions cut 1 base from V and 4 bases from J, with 5 bases between. Germline V lookup: CDR1 LGHNA, CDR2 YSLEER. CDR3 length: 13 amino acids. The CDR3 nucleotides are TGCGCCAGCAGCCAAGGACTTTACAATGAGCAGTTCTTC. Amino acids: CASSQGLYNEQFF.

V and J are TRBV12-5 and TRBJ2-3, with D uncertain. The CDR3 length is 14 residues. The germline V gene encodes CDR1 LGHNT and CDR2 FRNRAP. Trimming removed 6 bases at V and 0 bases at J, with 10 bases between. CDR3 region: CASGNGFSTDTQYF. CDR3 in DNA: TGTGCTAGTGGCAATGGGTTTAGCACAGATACGCAGTATTTT. The entire variable domain, with the rest obtained from reference TRBV12-5 and TRBJ2-3, is as follows: DARVTQTPRHKVTEMGQEVTMRCQPILGHNTVFWYRQTMMQGLELLAYFRNRAPLDDSGMPKDRFSAEMPDATLATLKIQPSEPRDSAVYFCASGNGFSTDTQYFGPGTRLTVL.